This T cell receptor beta chain originates from a study of T-cell reconstitution after alpha-beta-depleted transplantation in children listed by TCRdb under 2016. About the study as a whole: Using TCR repertoire profiling, the study quantitatively followed how T-cell immune reconstitution unfolded in children after TCRalphabeta/CD19-depleted allogeneic hematopoietic cell transplantation.

This clonotype has just a few counts. Its cognate antigen has yet to be identified. Per-base quality was not reported, and no clone a single base away is much larger than it. From the germline V gene (reference sequence), CDR1 is SGHKS and CDR2 is YYEKEE. V drops 6 bases and J drops 6 bases, leaving 19 bases in between. Taken from cysteine to phenylalanine, the CDR3 has 15 residues. The sequence is cut down to CDR3 DNA, 45 bases in frame from base 1. The method behind the library was PCR. The sequencer listed for this sample is Illumina HiSeq 2500. TCR libraries were prepared with molecular barcoding, using unique molecular identifiers to normalize TCRbeta repertoire quantification. TCRdb reworked the public reads: Q25 trimming with fastp, MiXCR clone assembly, productive beta chains retained. Every entry covers one CDR3 protein and lists the most common genes and DNA from its rows. This sample comprises some 530,000 distinct CDR3 sequences, about 12% of them detected only once. The ten largest make up approximately 5.4% of the sample.

The chain links TRBV5-5 with TRBJ2-1; the D gene is perhaps TRBD1, from 5 matching bases. The TCR originated in a human donor who donated a stem cell graft to a child with combined immunodeficiency. The starting material was PBMCs from the stem cell graft donor, obtained from the stem cell graft. The CDR3 is CASTESRVISNEQFF. The DNA sequence is given as TGTGCCAGCACCGAAAGCAGGGTTATTTCCAATGAGCAGTTCTTC.